Shown below are 4 T cell receptor beta chains from a single sample sequenced in a study of T cells in Graves' hyperthyroidism and ophthalmopathy. Amplification of TCR beta CDR3 regions was performed using RNA transcripts as template. RT-PCR in the first round (using the HTBI primer set) targeted the TCR CDR3. One entry per CDR3 protein, called by TCRdb with MiXCR from the multiplex PCR reads. The table has about 460,000 distinct CDR3 sequences, 20% to 25% seen once. Sequencing was done on a sample of blood. These receptors were taken from a woman aged 65 to 85 with Graves' ophthalmopathy.

The sample holds many counts of this clonotype. This chain links TRBV27 with TRBJ1-2; D unclear. This CDR3 is built from 14 residues. V was trimmed by 5 bases and J by 1 base, leaving 11 bases between them. Looked up from germline, CDR1 is MNHEY and CDR2 is SMNVEV (reference sequence). As DNA, the CDR3 is TGTGCCAGCAGTCCCCAAGGAAGTAACTATGGCTACACCTTC. Protein product: CASSPQGSNYGYTF.

The chain combines TRBV20-1 with TRBJ2-7; 7 nucleotides align to TRBD1. Germline-derived CDR1 and CDR2 are DFQATT and SNEGSKA (reference sequence). The trim removed 0 bases at V and 2 bases at J, leaving 4 bases unmatched. This CDR3 comprises 14 residues. The CDR3, as DNA: TGCAGTGCTAGAGAACCACAGGGGACCTACGAGCAGTACTTC. Translation gives CSAREPQGTYEQYF.

This clonotype was observed many times. The chain couples TRBV6-1 to TRBJ2-7; D perhaps matches TRBD1 (7 bases). Germline CDR1 is MNHNS and CDR2 is SASEGT. V was cut by 5 bases and J by 1 base, with 15 bases left in between. The CDR3 is made up of 15 amino acids. The CDR3 here is CASSYGGGASYEQYF. The CDR3 nucleotides read TGTGCCAGCAGTTACGGAGGGGGCGCGTCCTACGAGCAGTACTTC.

This clonotype came up a few times. In DNA, the CDR3 is TGTGCCAGCAGGAGGGACCTGGGCATAGCGGGAGGCCAAGAGACCCAGTACTTC. This sequence encodes CASRRDLGIAGGQETQYF. The chain joins TRBV27 to TRBJ2-5, with 10 bases that match TRBD2. This CDR3 is built from 18 residues. Germline-derived CDR1 and CDR2 are MNHEY and SMNVEV (reference sequence). Unmatched junction bases numbered 14, after V lost 6 bases and J lost 1 base.